The present TCR beta chain was sequenced within a study of early T cells in non-severe SARS-CoV-2 infection. Each cDNA molecule carried a unique molecular identifier. TCRdb redid the calling of the 5' RACE reads with MiXCR, one entry per CDR3 protein. Of around 46,000 distinct CDR3 sequences listed, 5.6% are singletons. This clonotype was observed many times. The length of the CDR3 is 14 residues. Germline lookup yields CDR1 LNHDA and CDR2 SQIVND (reference sequence). V gave up 5 bases and J gave up 5 bases, with 15 bases separating them. The rearrangement uses TRBV19 and TRBJ2-5, with a tentative D call TRBD1 (7 bases). The clonotype comes from an adult who was a healthcare worker with PCR-confirmed SARS-CoV-2 infection or an uninfected control (not recorded which). Specimen: whole blood. The CDR3 loop is CASSEPGGGETQYF. The CDR3, as DNA: TGTGCCAGTAGTGAACCAGGGGGAGGTGAGACCCAGTACTTC.